A single T cell receptor beta chain is shown here with its context. The sample contains more than one DNA sequence encoding this CDR3. These data are taken from a study of PD-1 blockade in classical Hodgkin lymphoma. Documented time point: cycle 4 day 1 (C4D1), after more than 5 weeks of nivolumab. Every one of the patients relapsed after autologous stem cell transplantation (brentuximab vedotin exposure was variable). The table came from immunoSEQ multiplex PCR; TCRdb's copy has only in-frame clones and leaves some out. Of under 45,000 clones listed, 55% to 80% are singletons. Per germline, CDR1 SEHNR and CDR2 FQNEAQ (reference sequence). The CDR3 runs 14 residues. Trimming shortened V by 2 bases and J by 3 bases, and 7 bases separated the two germline ends.

Here the sequenced sample was peripheral blood mononuclear cells (PBMCs), taken before the fourth cycle of nivolumab. This chain uses TRBV7-9 with TRBJ1-4; D is unclear. This sequence originates from a human donor with classical Hodgkin lymphoma. In DNA, the CDR3 is TGTGCCAGCAGCTTACCGGGAGCTAATGAAAAACTGTTTTTT. Its protein is CASSLPGANEKLFF. Looking up the rest from reference TRBV7-9 and TRBJ1-4 gives the full variable domain: DTGVSQNPRHKITKRGQNVTFRCDPISEHNRLYWYRQTLGQGPEFLTYFQNEAQLEKSRLLSDRFSAERPKGSFSTLEIQRTEQGDSAMYLCASSLPGANEKLFFGSGTQLSVL.